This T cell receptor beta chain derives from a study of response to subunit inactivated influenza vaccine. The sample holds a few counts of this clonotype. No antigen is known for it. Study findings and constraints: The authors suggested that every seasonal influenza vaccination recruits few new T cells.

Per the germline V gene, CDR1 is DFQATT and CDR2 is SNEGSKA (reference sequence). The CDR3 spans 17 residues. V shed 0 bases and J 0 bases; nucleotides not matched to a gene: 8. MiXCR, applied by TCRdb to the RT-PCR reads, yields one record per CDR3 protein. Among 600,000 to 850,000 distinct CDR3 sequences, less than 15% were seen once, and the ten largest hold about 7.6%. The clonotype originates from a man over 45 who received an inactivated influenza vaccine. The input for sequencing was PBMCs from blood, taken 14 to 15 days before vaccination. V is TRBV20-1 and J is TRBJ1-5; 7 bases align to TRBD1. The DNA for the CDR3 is TGCAGTGCTAGAGACCCCGGGACAGTTTATAGCAATCAGCCCCAGCATTTT. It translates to CSARDPGTVYSNQPQHF.